The 10 T cell receptor beta chains given below trace back to one sample, sequenced in a study of cytomegalovirus exposure and HLA in healthy donors. Both 60 Vbeta primers and 13 Jbeta primers went into the PCR. Using immunoSEQ multiplex PCR, the repertoire was profiled, and TCRdb retains in-frame clones only, with some absent. This table has 180,000 or so clones, roughly a tenth appearing once. Sequencing used PBMCs. The receptors stem from a young woman in good health and CMV-seropositive.

This clone has a handful of counts. For the CDR3, the DNA is TGTGCCAGCAGCTTCAGGACAGACAATGAGCAGTTCTTC. It translates to CASSFRTDNEQFF. The rearrangement uses TRBV7-2 and TRBJ2-1; D might be TRBD1 (6 bases). V was trimmed by 3 bases and J by 5 bases, leaving 8 bases between them. The CDR3 runs to 13 residues. Germline lookup yields CDR1 SGHTA and CDR2 FQGNSA.

This rearrangement joins TRBV7-2 to TRBJ2-5; TRBD1 is a possible D gene (5 bases). The CDR3 sequence is 11 residues long. Trimming pared 5 bases from V and 10 bases from J, leaving 11 bases between. Germline V gene sequence: CDR1 SGHTA, CDR2 FQGNSA. The CDR3 sequence: CASSPLGLQYF. CDR3 nucleotide sequence: TGTGCCAGCAGCCCCCTGGGGCTCCAGTACTTC.

The chain has TRBV7-2 and TRBJ2-5, with D uncertain. CDR1 SGHTA and CDR2 FQGNSA come from the germline V gene. V was cut by 1 base and J by 1 base, with 7 bases left in between. CDR3 size: 14 residues. Here the CDR3 reads CASSLVLVQETQYF. The DNA of the CDR3 is TGTGCCAGCAGCTTAGTTCTAGTCCAAGAGACCCAGTACTTC.

This chain connects TRBV7-2 to TRBJ2-7; TRBD2 is a possible D gene (5 bases). Germline V CDR1 and CDR2: SGHTA, FQGNSA. The germline V and J ends were trimmed by 2 bases and 5 bases, with 13 bases remaining between them. The CDR3 totals 14 residues. As DNA, the CDR3 is TGTGCCAGCAGCTTATCCCGGACTCCCCACGAGCAGTACTTC. This sequence encodes CASSLSRTPHEQYF.

V gene TRBV27 combines with J gene TRBJ2-7; D perhaps matches TRBD2 (6 bases). Per the germline V gene, CDR1 is MNHEY and CDR2 is SMNVEV (reference sequence). The V gene lost 6 bases and the J gene lost 3 bases, with 15 bases spanning the gap. The CDR3 is made up of 14 amino acids. The CDR3 spells CASRPGAPGYEQYF. CDR3 coding DNA: TGTGCCAGCAGGCCGGGAGCACCGGGCTACGAGCAGTACTTC.

The sample holds a few counts of this clone. The chain links TRBV9 to TRBJ2-1; 7 bases are shared with TRBD1. V was pared by 1 base and J by 3 bases, with 10 bases of the junction left unmatched. Germline V gene lookup returns CDR1 SGDLS and CDR2 YYNGEE. There are 17 residues in the CDR3. The DNA for the CDR3 is TGTGCCAGCAGCGTACGCTCCGGGACAGCCTACTACAATGAGCAGTTCTTC. This codes for CASSVRSGTAYYNEQFF.

V and J are TRBV5-4 and TRBJ1-1, with D maybe TRBD1 (6 bases). V dropped 5 bases and J dropped 4 bases, with 21 bases sitting between them. Germline values: CDR1 SGHNT, CDR2 YYREEE (reference sequence). CDR3 length equals 16 residues. For the CDR3, the DNA is TGTGCCAGCAGACAAGGGGAGGGGGTTCGGACCACTGAAGCTTTCTTT. Its protein product is CASRQGEGVRTTEAFF.

The chain recombines TRBV27 with TRBJ2-7; TRBD2 is a possible D gene (6 bases). CDR3 length: 14 amino acids. CDR1 and CDR2 from the germline V gene are MNHEY and SMNVEV (reference sequence). The germline V and J ends were trimmed by 3 bases and 4 bases, with 13 bases remaining between them. The CDR3 loop is CASSLGGELYEQYF. Written as DNA, the CDR3 is TGTGCCAGCAGTTTGGGGGGAGAGCTTTACGAGCAGTACTTC.

This clone was observed a few times. The chain employs TRBV19 and TRBJ2-7; 9 bases agree with TRBD1. The ends lost 3 bases at V and 2 bases at J; junction bases unmatched: 2. CDR3 length: 14 amino acids. Germline lookup yields CDR1 LNHDA and CDR2 SQIVND (reference sequence). CDR3 residues: CASSIWDRAYEQYF. As DNA, the CDR3 is TGTGCCAGTAGTATTTGGGACAGGGCCTACGAGCAGTACTTC. The full variable domain, in which reference TRBV19 and TRBJ2-7 provide the parts outside the CDR3, is DGGITQSPKYLFRKEGQNVTLSCEQNLNHDAMYWYRQDPGQGLRLIYYSQIVNDFQKGDIAEGYSVSREKKESFPLTVTSAQKNPTAFYLCASSIWDRAYEQYFGPGTRLTVT.

The chain uses TRBV11-3 and TRBJ1-4; possible D gene TRBD1, 5 bases. The CDR3 length is 16 residues. The germline V and J ends were trimmed by 5 bases and 8 bases, with 21 bases remaining between them. Germline assignment: CDR1 SGHNT and CDR2 YENEEA. The CDR3 DNA sequence: TGTGCCAGCAGCCCCCTTGGGGCATCCACTCGGGAAAAACTGTTTTTT. It codes for CASSPLGASTREKLFF.